This T cell receptor (beta chain) was found in a study of blood T cell repertoires in COVID-19. Study background: COVID-19 samples from acute and convalescent phases originated in the United States, Italy and Spain. PBMCs, B-cell-depleted T cells, or T cells were the source of the cDNA or gDNA that made up the material.

In the authors' methods: Estimates of nucleated cell counts were drawn from the amplification of reference gene primers. Repertoires were generated with immunoSEQ multiplex PCR, while TCRdb's copy carries only in-frame clones and drops some. The V and J calls and clone size were taken over from that table, and D and trimming were inferred from the DNA. The data show about 170,000 clones, around 88% seen once. The clonotype comes from a woman aged 70-85 years who had recovered from COVID-19. The material sequenced was peripheral blood.

In DNA, the CDR3 is TGTGCCAGCAGTGATGGGGGCAGGGGGCACGAGCAGTACTTC. Its translation is CASSDGGRGHEQYF. The chain is built from TRBV2 and TRBJ2-7; 8 bases line up with TRBD1. J was trimmed by 5 bases and V by 3 bases; bases with no gene match: 6. Germline V CDR1 and CDR2: SNHLY, FYNNEI. The CDR3 has 14 residues.